This T cell receptor beta chain was found in a study of OX40 agonist ivuxolimab in advanced cancers. The CDR3 consists of 15 residues. Germline lookup yields CDR1 SGDLS and CDR2 YYNGEE. J was trimmed by 5 bases and V by 3 bases; bases with no gene match: 6. Whole-study findings and limits: CD8+ T cells averaged more expanded clones than CD4+.

Concerning this clone: Its antigen is as yet unknown.

Profiled with immunoSEQ multiplex PCR; TCRdb holds only in-frame clones, not every one. This sample has 87,000 or so clones, with approximately 86% found just once. The chain is built from TRBV9 and TRBJ2-5; 11 nucleotides line up with TRBD1. Sequenced material: CD4+ or CD8+ T cells sorted from blood, taken in a trial of the OX40 agonist ivuxolimab. The sequence came from an adult with an advanced solid tumor such as melanoma, head and neck, liver or kidney cancer. The CDR3 spells CASSEGQGVWETQYF. The CDR3 coding sequence is TGTGCCAGCAGCGAGGGACAGGGGGTGTGGGAGACCCAGTACTTC.